This record looks at one T cell receptor (beta chain) sequence and its context. Its antigen is unknown. The germline V gene has CDR1 ENHRY and CDR2 SYGVKD. V was cut by 3 bases and J by 6 bases, with 15 bases left in between. The CDR3 is 14 residues long. The data are from a study of radiation and T cells in renal cell carcinoma. Study-wide results and limits: Without pretreatment biopsies, baseline tumor clonotype presence was undetermined. In blood, top tumor clones expanded by 2 weeks, shrinking by 4.

Time point: blood 2 weeks post-SBRT. The treatment is: 15 Gy SBRT to primary tumor, nephrectomy 4 weeks later. TCRdb's table, derived via immunoSEQ multiplex PCR, lists solely in-frame clones and lacks some. Of about 150,000 clones listed, approximately 90% were seen once; the top ten hold about an eighth. The chain couples TRBV10-3 to TRBJ2-7, with D uncertain. The clonotype originates from a woman between 45 and 65 years old with renal cell carcinoma. The sample consisted of blood, taken from a patient whose treatment included radiotherapy and nephrectomy. CDR3 nucleotide sequence: TGTGCCATCAGTGACCCTAATAGTCGTGGCGAGCAGTACTTC. This sequence encodes CAISDPNSRGEQYF.